This passage covers 31 T cell receptor beta chains from one sample sequenced in a study of blood T cell repertoires in COVID-19. Produced via immunoSEQ multiplex PCR; TCRdb's table is partial and in-frame only. The sample carries roughly 89,000 clones, more than 80% recorded once. Sequencing used peripheral blood. The receptors derive from an elderly woman with acute or convalescent COVID-19.

The J gene is TRBJ2-7, the V gene TRBV5-6; 10 bases fit TRBD2. Germline CDR1 is SGHDT and CDR2 is YYEEEE. This CDR3 has 15 residues. The junction had 3 bases not matched to a gene; V was cut back by 2 bases and J by 1 base. CDR3 in amino acids: CASSLTSGDSYEQYF. Here the CDR3 DNA reads TGTGCCAGCAGCTTAACTAGCGGGGATTCCTACGAGCAGTACTTC.

The CDR3 region has the DNA TGCAGCGTTGAAGGGACAGCGTATGGCTACACCTTC. This encodes CSVEGTAYGYTF. The V call is TRBV29-1, the J call TRBJ1-2; D perhaps matches TRBD1 (6 bases). The length of the CDR3 is 12 residues. Between the trimmed V and J ends, which lost 1 base and 5 bases, there was a span of 8 bases. Per germline, CDR1 SQVTM and CDR2 ANQGSEA.

The CDR3 DNA is TGTGCCAGCATCCTGAACAGGGCGTATAATTCACCCCTCCACTTT. Translating gives CASILNRAYNSPLHF. The chain employs TRBV2 and TRBJ1-6; a weak D match, TRBD1 (6 bases). Germline assignment: CDR1 SNHLY and CDR2 FYNNEI. The CDR3 has 15 residues. The V end was cut by 7 bases, the J end by 4 bases, with 14 bases between.

The chain employs TRBV10-3 and TRBJ1-6; 8 positions agree with TRBD1. This CDR3 spans 15 amino acids. Trimming at V came to 6 bases and at J to 5 bases, leaving 6 bases not matched to a gene. Germline CDR1 is ENHRY and CDR2 is SYGVKD. In DNA form, the CDR3 reads TGTGCCATCAGAGACCGGGACAGGAATAATTCACCCCTCCACTTT. Its protein product is CAIRDRDRNNSPLHF.

CDR3 residues: CASRKQGDSNQPQHF. CDR3 in DNA: TGCGCCAGCAGAAAACAGGGAGATAGCAATCAGCCCCAGCATTTT. The chain is built from TRBV10-2 and TRBJ1-5; tentatively, D is TRBD1 (6 bases). The CDR3 covers 15 residues. With 6 bases removed from V and 0 bases from J, the gap between germline ends came to 12 bases. The germline V gene has CDR1 WSHSY and CDR2 SAAADI.

This clone was counted a single time. This chain links TRBV9 with TRBJ2-1, with 9 bases aligning to TRBD1. After removal of 5 bases from V and 4 bases from J, the junction contained 10 bases not matched to a gene. Per germline, CDR1 SGDLS and CDR2 YYNGEE. This CDR3 is 16 amino acids long. This CDR3 is CASREVGTGPYNEQFF. CDR3 bases: TGTGCCAGCAGGGAGGTAGGGACAGGGCCTTACAATGAGCAGTTCTTC.

The chain couples TRBV30 to TRBJ1-2, with 8 nucleotides matching TRBD1. V lost 3 bases and J lost 8; bases outside the gene matches: 8. The CDR3 runs to 13 residues. CDR1 and CDR2 (germline): GTSNPN, SVGIG (reference sequence). The DNA for the CDR3 is TGTGCCTGGAGCCACGGACAGGGAGGCGGCTACACCTTC. It codes for CAWSHGQGGGYTF.

V gene TRBV6-2 or TRBV6-3 combines with J gene TRBJ1-5, with D hard to call. Trimming pared 0 bases from V and 6 bases from J, leaving 12 bases between. The CDR3 length is 15 residues. Germline-derived CDR1 and CDR2 are MNHEY and SVGEGT. CDR3 residues: CASSYSSGFPQPQHF. CDR3 DNA sequence: TGTGCCAGCAGTTACTCTTCGGGGTTCCCTCAGCCCCAGCATTTT.

The J gene is TRBJ2-3, the V gene TRBV19; maybe TRBD1 (6 bases). Trimming cost V 6 bases and J 6 bases, with 13 bases left between them. This CDR3 has 13 residues. Germline V gene sequence: CDR1 LNHDA, CDR2 SQIVND (reference sequence). The CDR3, as DNA: TGTGCCAGTAGGAGGGGGTCCGGCGATACGCAGTATTTT. Translating gives CASRRGSGDTQYF.

The chain uses TRBV28 and TRBJ2-2; 7 bases agree with TRBD1. The CDR3 is 16 amino acids. Trimming cost V 6 bases and J 4 bases; bases outside gene matches: 11. CDR1 MDHEN and CDR2 SYDVKM come from the germline V gene. The CDR3 DNA sequence: TGTGCCAGCAGCAGAATAAATCCAGGGGGCACCGGGGAGCTGTTTTTT. It translates to CASSRINPGGTGELFF.

The chain employs TRBV6-5 and TRBJ1-2; possible D gene TRBD1, 6 bases. The germline gives CDR1 MNHEY, CDR2 SVGAGI. There are 12 residues in the CDR3. V lost 5 bases and J 6 bases, leaving 10 bases between the germline ends. The CDR3 bases are TGTGCCAGCAGTACCCGGACAGATGGCTACACCTTC. Protein: CASSTRTDGYTF.

This clone came up a few times. V gene TRBV12-3 or TRBV12-4 combines with J gene TRBJ1-2; TRBD1 aligns across 7 bases. The CDR3 is 12 amino acids. Trimming at V came to 5 bases and at J to 5 bases, leaving 2 bases not matched to a gene. CDR3 bases: TGTGCCAGCAGTGCAGGGGGGTATGGCTACACCTTC. As protein: CASSAGGYGYTF.

The chain joins TRBV29-1 to TRBJ2-5; D unresolved. This CDR3 region has 12 residues. The germline V gene encodes CDR1 SQVTM and CDR2 ANQGSEA. The CDR3 nucleotides read TGCAGTCTTCGACAAAGCCAAGAGACCCAGTACTTC. Protein: CSLRQSQETQYF.

The CDR3 DNA follows: TGTGCCAGCATGGACGGACAGGGTAGAAACGAGCAGTACTTC. This gives the protein CASMDGQGRNEQYF. The V call is TRBV6-5, the J call TRBJ2-7, with 8 bases that match TRBD1. The trim removed 7 bases at V and 5 bases at J, leaving 10 bases unmatched. Germline V gene data show CDR1 as MNHEY and CDR2 as SVGAGI. This CDR3 comprises 14 residues.

V usage is TRBV5-1 and J usage is TRBJ1-1; D is uncertain. Trimming pared 4 bases from V and 3 bases from J, leaving 10 bases between. From germline, CDR1 is SGHRS and CDR2 YFSETQ. The CDR3 is 13 residues long. CDR3 protein: CASSPVVHTEAFF. The CDR3, as DNA: TGCGCCAGCAGCCCGGTTGTTCACACTGAAGCTTTCTTT. Filled out from reference TRBV5-1 and TRBJ1-1, the complete variable domain reads KAGVTQTPRYLIKTRGQQVTLSCSPISGHRSVSWYQQTPGQGLQFLFEYFSETQRNKGNFPGRFSGRQFSNSRSEMNVSTLELGDSALYLCASSPVVHTEAFFGQGTRLTVV.

J is TRBJ2-3 and V is TRBV29-1; D ambiguous. The CDR3 sequence is 13 residues long. Germline V lookup: CDR1 SQVTM, CDR2 ANQGSEA. Trimming left V 5 bases short and J 2 bases short, with 11 bases between. The CDR3 region is CSVSSRATDTQYF. CDR3 in DNA: TGCAGCGTTTCTAGTAGAGCCACAGATACGCAGTATTTT.

This sequence joins TRBV7-9 and TRBJ1-1; unclear D gene. V lost 4 bases, J lost 2 bases, and 8 bases lay in between. This CDR3 is built from 13 residues. Germline V gives CDR1 SEHNR, CDR2 FQNEAQ (reference sequence). The CDR3 DNA is TGTGCCAGCAGCTCCTCAGGAAACACTGAAGCTTTCTTT. Amino acids: CASSSSGNTEAFF.

This chain connects TRBV3-1 (or the pseudogene TRBV3-2) to TRBJ2-7, with D possibly TRBD1 on 5 matching bases. V was pared by 1 base and J by 2 bases, with 9 bases between. The CDR3 contains 14 residues. The germline gives CDR1 LGHDT, CDR2 YNNKEL (reference sequence). CDR3 residues: CASSQAQGPYEQYF. CDR3 coding DNA: TGTGCCAGCAGCCAAGCTCAGGGCCCCTACGAGCAGTACTTC.

The chain has TRBV9 and TRBJ2-3; 9 positions agree with TRBD2. In germline, CDR1 is SGDLS, CDR2 YYNGEE. With V trimmed by 0 bases and J by 6 bases, 11 bases remained unmatched. The CDR3 loop spans 17 amino acids. CDR3 loop: CASSVELAGATQDTQYF. The CDR3 coding sequence is TGTGCCAGCAGCGTAGAATTAGCGGGGGCTACACAGGATACGCAGTATTTT. Using reference TRBV9 and TRBJ2-3 for the parts outside the CDR3, the full variable domain is DSGVTQTPKHLITATGQRVTLRCSPRSGDLSVYWYQQSLDQGLQFLIQYYNGEERAKGNILERFSAQQFPDLHSELNLSSLELGDSALYFCASSVELAGATQDTQYFGPGTRLTVL.

V is TRBV2 and J is TRBJ1-1; 7 bases agree with TRBD1. CDR3 length: 15 residues. Trimming cost V 4 bases and J 0 bases; bases outside gene matches: 5. Germline V lookup: CDR1 SNHLY, CDR2 FYNNEI. The CDR3 bases are TGTGCCAGCAGTGGCGAGGGGGCTATGAACACTGAAGCTTTCTTT. It yields the protein CASSGEGAMNTEAFF.

This clone is classed as medium-sized. This chain uses TRBV19 with TRBJ1-3; D is unresolved. Germline CDR1 LNHDA, CDR2 SQIVND (reference sequence). V lost 7 bases to trimming and J lost 0 bases, with 13 bases between them. There are 15 residues in the CDR3. The CDR3 DNA reads TGTGCCAGTACCGTGGGCAGGATCTCTGGAAACACCATATATTTT. This codes for CASTVGRISGNTIYF.

This clone was picked up a small number of times. The V call is TRBV29-1, the J call TRBJ1-1; D gene ambiguous. The ends were cut back, 2 bases at V and 3 bases at J, with 10 bases in the middle. CDR1 is SQVTM and CDR2 is ANQGSEA in the germline V gene. The CDR3 contains 13 residues. The CDR3 loop is CSVERVGDTEAFF. CDR3 nucleotides: TGCAGCGTTGAAAGGGTCGGGGACACTGAAGCTTTCTTT.

V gene TRBV28 combines with J gene TRBJ1-1; tentatively, D is TRBD1 (5 bases). V shed 5 bases and J shed 1 base, with 11 bases lying between them. CDR3 size: 14 residues. Looked up from germline, CDR1 is MDHEN and CDR2 is SYDVKM. In nucleotides, the CDR3 is TGTGCCAGCAGTGTACAGGAGCCGAACACTGAAGCTTTCTTT. Translated, it gives CASSVQEPNTEAFF.

This sequence joins TRBV6-2 or TRBV6-3 and TRBJ2-7; perhaps TRBD1 as D (5 bases). CDR3 length: 15 residues. The V gene lost 0 bases and the J gene lost 5 bases, with 14 bases spanning the gap. Germline V gene data show CDR1 as MNHEY and CDR2 as SVGEGT. CDR3 nucleotides: TGTGCCAGCAGTTACTCAGGGGCCGGCGCGAACGAGCAGTACTTC. It yields the protein CASSYSGAGANEQYF.

Here the CDR3 DNA reads TGTGCCAGCAACCTTCTTGGACGGGAGAACACTGAAGCTTTCTTT. It translates to CASNLLGRENTEAFF. The V call is TRBV27, the J call TRBJ1-1, with D uncertain. V was trimmed by 7 bases and J by 1 base, leaving 16 bases between them. This CDR3 contains 15 residues. Germline V gives CDR1 MNHEY, CDR2 SMNVEV (reference sequence).

V gene TRBV6-5 combines with J gene TRBJ1-6, with 12 bases aligning to TRBD1. After removal of 7 bases from V and 7 bases from J, the junction contained 5 bases not matched to a gene. The CDR3 totals 15 residues. Germline CDR1 reads MNHEY; CDR2 reads SVGAGI. CDR3 sequence (DNA): TGTGCCAGCAAGGGACAGGGGGCGATGAATTCACCCCTCCACTTT. It specifies CASKGQGAMNSPLHF.

The sample holds a few counts of this clone. The chain is built from TRBV11-3 and TRBJ2-3; 7 bases map to TRBD1. J gave up 4 bases and V 1 base, and 2 bases lay outside the gene matches. This CDR3 is built from 14 residues. CDR1 is SGHNT, CDR2 YENEEA, per germline. The CDR3 protein is CASSLAGQADTQYF. In DNA, the CDR3 is TGTGCCAGCAGCTTAGCAGGACAGGCAGATACGCAGTATTTT.

The chain links TRBV7-8 to TRBJ1-2, with 8 bases matching TRBD1. With 5 bases clipped from V and 6 bases from J, the junction kept 8 bases outside the gene matches. Germline loops: CDR1 SGHVS, CDR2 FQNEAQ. The length of the CDR3 is 14 residues. CDR3 in amino acids: CASSPWTGKDGYTF. CDR3 DNA sequence: TGTGCCAGCAGCCCCTGGACAGGGAAGGATGGCTACACCTTC. Variable domain in full (rest from reference TRBV7-8 and TRBJ1-2): GAGVSQSPRYKVAKRGQDVALRCDPISGHVSLFWYQQALGQGPEFLTYFQNEAQLDKSGLPSDRFFAERPEGSVSTLKIQRTQQEDSAVYLCASSPWTGKDGYTFGSGTRLTVV.

This chain links TRBV6-1 with TRBJ2-7; D is unresolved. Germline values: CDR1 MNHNS, CDR2 SASEGT. V shed 0 bases and J shed 3 bases, with 9 bases lying between them. This CDR3 comprises 14 residues. CDR3 in DNA: TGTGCCAGCAGTGAAGCTGGCCAGGACTACGAGCAGTACTTC. Encoded protein: CASSEAGQDYEQYF.

The genes are TRBV4-1 and TRBJ1-6, with 9 bases identical to TRBD1. Per germline, CDR1 MGHRA and CDR2 YSYEKL. With 0 bases clipped from V and 7 bases from J, the junction kept 7 bases outside the gene matches. The length of the CDR3 is 17 residues. This CDR3 is CASSQDRGQGRNSPLHF. CDR3 nucleotides: TGCGCCAGCAGCCAAGATAGGGGACAGGGAAGGAATTCACCCCTCCACTTT.

The rearrangement joins TRBV9 to TRBJ2-2; D possibly corresponds to TRBD2 (7 bases). The V gene lost 0 bases and the J gene lost 4 bases, with 13 bases spanning the gap. Germline V lookup: CDR1 SGDLS, CDR2 YYNGEE. The CDR3 covers 16 residues. The CDR3 coding sequence is TGTGCCAGCAGCGTAGGGTTGGGGGGGCCCACCGGGGAGCTGTTTTTT. Encoded protein: CASSVGLGGPTGELFF. The whole variable domain, filled in from reference TRBV9 and TRBJ2-2, reads DSGVTQTPKHLITATGQRVTLRCSPRSGDLSVYWYQQSLDQGLQFLIQYYNGEERAKGNILERFSAQQFPDLHSELNLSSLELGDSALYFCASSVGLGGPTGELFFGEGSRLTVL.